This T cell receptor (beta chain) was captured by sequencing in a study of shared clonotypes between healthy human individuals. This clone was observed a handful of times. A deep-level run was used for the assay. The replicate PCRs on unsorted PBMC were given 300 ng DNA, which is some 28,000 T cell genomes. Here immunoSEQ multiplex PCR was the method, and the copy in TCRdb shows in-frame clones only, minus some. The sample holds 450,000 to 550,000 clones; more than 65% are singletons and the top ten take around 13%. This CDR3 has 13 residues. V shed 5 bases and J 6 bases; nucleotides not matched to a gene: 4. CDR1 is SEHNR and CDR2 is FQNEAQ in the germline V gene (reference sequence).

The TCR originated in a woman aged 40 to 50 in good health. Some clones in this sample may be carry-over from other donors' samples. The chain is built from TRBV7-9 and TRBJ2-1; TRBD2 agrees at 7 bases. Material: PBMCs. The CDR3, as DNA: TGTGCCAGCAGCCCAGGGACTACCAATGAGCAGTTCTTC. As protein: CASSPGTTNEQFF.